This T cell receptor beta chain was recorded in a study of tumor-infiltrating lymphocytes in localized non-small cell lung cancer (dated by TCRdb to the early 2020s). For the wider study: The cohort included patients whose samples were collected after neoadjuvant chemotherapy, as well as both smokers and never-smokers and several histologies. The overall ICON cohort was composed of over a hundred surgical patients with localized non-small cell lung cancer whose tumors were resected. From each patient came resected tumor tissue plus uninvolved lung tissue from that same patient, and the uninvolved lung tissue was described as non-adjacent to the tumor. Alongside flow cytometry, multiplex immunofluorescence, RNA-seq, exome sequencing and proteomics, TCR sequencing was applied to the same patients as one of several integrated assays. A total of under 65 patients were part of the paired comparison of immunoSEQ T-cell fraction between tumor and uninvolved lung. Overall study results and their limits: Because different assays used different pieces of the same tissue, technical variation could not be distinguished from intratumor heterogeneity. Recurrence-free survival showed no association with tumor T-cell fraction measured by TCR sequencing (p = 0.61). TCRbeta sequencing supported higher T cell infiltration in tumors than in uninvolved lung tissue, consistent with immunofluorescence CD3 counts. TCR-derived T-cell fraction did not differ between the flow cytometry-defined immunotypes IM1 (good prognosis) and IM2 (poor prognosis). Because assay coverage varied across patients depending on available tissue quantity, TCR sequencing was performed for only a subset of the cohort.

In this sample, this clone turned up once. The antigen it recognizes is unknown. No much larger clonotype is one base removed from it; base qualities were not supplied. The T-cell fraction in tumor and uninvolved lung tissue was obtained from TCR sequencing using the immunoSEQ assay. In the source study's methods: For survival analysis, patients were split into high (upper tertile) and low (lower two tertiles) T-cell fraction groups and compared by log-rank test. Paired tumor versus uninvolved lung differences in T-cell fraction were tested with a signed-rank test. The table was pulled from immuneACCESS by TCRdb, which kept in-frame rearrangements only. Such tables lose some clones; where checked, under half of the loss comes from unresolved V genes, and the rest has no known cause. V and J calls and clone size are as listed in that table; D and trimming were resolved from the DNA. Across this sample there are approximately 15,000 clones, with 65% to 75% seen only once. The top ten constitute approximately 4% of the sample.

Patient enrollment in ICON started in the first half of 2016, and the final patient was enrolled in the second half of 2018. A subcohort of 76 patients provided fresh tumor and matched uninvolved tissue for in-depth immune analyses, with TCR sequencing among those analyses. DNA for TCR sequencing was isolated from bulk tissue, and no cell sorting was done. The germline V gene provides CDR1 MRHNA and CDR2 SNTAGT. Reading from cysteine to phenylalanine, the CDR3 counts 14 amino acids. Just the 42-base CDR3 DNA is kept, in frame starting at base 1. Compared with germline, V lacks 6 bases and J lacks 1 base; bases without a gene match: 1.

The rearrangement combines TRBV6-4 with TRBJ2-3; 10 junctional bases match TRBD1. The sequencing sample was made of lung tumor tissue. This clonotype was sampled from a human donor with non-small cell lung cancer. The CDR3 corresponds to CASSGQGGTDTQYF. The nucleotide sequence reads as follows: TGTGCCAGCAGCGGACAGGGGGGCACAGATACGCAGTATTTT.